Sequencing of this T cell receptor beta chain was carried out in a study of PD-1 blockade in classical Hodgkin lymphoma. Germline loops: CDR1 SGHTA, CDR2 FQGNSA. V was pared by 3 bases and J by 0 bases, with 14 bases between. CDR3 length: 16 residues. This clone was seen a few times. Time point defined: cycle 4 day 1 (C4D1), after 5 to 7 weeks of nivolumab. Brentuximab vedotin exposure varied among the patients, all of whom had relapsed after autologous stem cell transplantation. Complete response, partial response or progressive disease was each patient's best response. The method was immunoSEQ multiplex PCR; TCRdb's version includes in-frame clones alone and lacks a portion of them. Here the sample spans 64,000 or so clones, 90% to 95% being singletons.

The sequence was collected from a human donor with classical Hodgkin lymphoma. Material: peripheral blood mononuclear cells (PBMCs), obtained before the fourth cycle of nivolumab. This rearrangement joins TRBV7-2 to TRBJ1-2; D gene uncertain. The CDR3 here is CASSFREGNANYGYTF. The CDR3 bases are TGTGCCAGCAGCTTTAGAGAAGGGAATGCTAACTATGGCTACACCTTC.